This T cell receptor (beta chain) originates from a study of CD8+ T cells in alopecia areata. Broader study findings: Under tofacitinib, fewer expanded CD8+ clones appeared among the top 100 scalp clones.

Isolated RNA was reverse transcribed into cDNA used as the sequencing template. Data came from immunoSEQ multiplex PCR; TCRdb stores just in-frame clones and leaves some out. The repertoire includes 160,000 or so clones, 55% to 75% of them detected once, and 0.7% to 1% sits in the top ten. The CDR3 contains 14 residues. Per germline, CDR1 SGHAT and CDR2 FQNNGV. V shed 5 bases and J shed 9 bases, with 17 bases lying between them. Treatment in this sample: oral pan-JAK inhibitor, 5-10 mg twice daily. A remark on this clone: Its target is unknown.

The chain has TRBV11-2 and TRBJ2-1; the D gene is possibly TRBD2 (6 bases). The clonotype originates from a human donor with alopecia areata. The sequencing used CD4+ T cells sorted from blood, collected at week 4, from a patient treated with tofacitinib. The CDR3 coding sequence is TGTGCCAGCAGCCCACCGGGACTTCTACCTGAGCAGTTCTTC. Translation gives CASSPPGLLPEQFF.